The 25 T cell receptor beta chains in this list originate from one sample, sequenced in a study of blood T cells in healthy people across ages. Sample-barcoded 5' priming and a J-beta primer mix drove a second PCR of about 7 to 12 cycles. One entry per CDR3 protein, called by TCRdb with MiXCR from the 5' RACE reads. The data hold about 780,000 distinct CDR3 sequences, with 46% observed a single time. The sequencing sample was made of blood. Receptors were obtained from a man aged 80 or over in good health.

On this clonotype: This clone may be a read error of a much larger clone one base away. V is TRBV29-1 and J is TRBJ2-5, with 7 positions matching TRBD1. Germline CDR1 reads SQVTM; CDR2 reads ANQGSEA. This CDR3 has 11 residues. V was clipped by 7 bases and J by 11 bases; unmatched bases: 10. This CDR3 reads CSGGSGTEQYF. In DNA, the CDR3 is TGCAGCGGTGGGTCGGGGACAGAGCAGTACTTC.

Only one count was recorded for this clonotype. This sequence joins TRBV20-1 and TRBJ2-1, with TRBD1 identical over 8 bases. This CDR3 region has 14 residues. V lost 3 bases and J lost 8; bases outside the gene matches: 9. Germline V gene sequence: CDR1 DFQATT, CDR2 SNEGSKA (reference sequence). The CDR3 coding sequence is TGCAGTGCTAGGGGTGACAGGGGAACCGATGAGCAGTTCTTC. Encoded protein: CSARGDRGTDEQFF.

This clonotype was counted ten times or more. The gene calls are TRBV6-1 and TRBJ2-4, with 8 bases that match TRBD1. The germline V gene encodes CDR1 MNHNS and CDR2 SASEGT. The CDR3 covers 12 residues. V shed 8 bases, J shed 6 bases, and the junction held 3 bases outside the gene matches. CDR3 amino acids: CASGQGANIQYF. The CDR3 DNA follows: TGTGCCAGCGGGCAGGGGGCAAACATTCAGTACTTC.

The J gene is TRBJ2-3, the V gene TRBV29-1, with D perhaps TRBD1 (5 bases). The germline CDR1 and CDR2 sequences are SQVTM and ANQGSEA. V was trimmed by 3 bases and J by 8 bases, leaving 18 bases between them. The CDR3 consists of 14 residues. The CDR3 spells CSVERAQGRTTQYF. In nucleotides, the CDR3 is TGCAGCGTTGAGAGAGCTCAGGGTAGAACTACGCAGTATTTT.

This clonotype was seen ten or more times. The chain employs TRBV5-1 and TRBJ2-4; 10 bases are a match to TRBD2. The J call could be wrong; TRBJ2-7 is a better fit for the DNA end. Germline assignment: CDR1 SGHRS and CDR2 YFSETQ. The CDR3 is 13 residues long. CDR3 nucleotides: TGCGCCAGCAGTACTAGCGGGATCCACGAGCAGTACTTC. Translation: CASSTSGIHEQYF.

The genes are TRBV20-1 and TRBJ2-4, with D possibly being TRBD1 or TRBD2 (7 bases each). Trimming cost V 0 bases and J 13 bases, with 28 bases left between them. The CDR3 is 17 amino acids. Germline CDR1 and CDR2: DFQATT and SNEGSKA (reference sequence). The CDR3 nucleotides read TGCAGTGCTAGAGACCCCACCCAGGGGGGGACACCCTACGGGCAGTACTTC. Protein sequence: CSARDPTQGGTPYGQYF.

The rearrangement links TRBV27 to TRBJ2-1, with 13 bases matching TRBD2. The length of the CDR3 is 16 residues. V gave up 5 bases and J gave up 9 bases; unmatched junction bases: 10. The germline V gene encodes CDR1 MNHEY and CDR2 SMNVEV (reference sequence). In DNA form, the CDR3 reads TGTGCCAGCAGTATACTAGCGGGAGGGCCAGGTTTTGAGCAGTTCTTC. This encodes CASSILAGGPGFEQFF.

Details on this clonotype: A much larger clone lies a single base off, so this may be a read error. The chain joins TRBV7-9 to TRBJ2-3; 7 nucleotides match TRBD2. The germline V gene has CDR1 SEHNR and CDR2 FQNEAQ (reference sequence). The CDR3 length is 17 residues. The junction had 16 bases not matched to a gene; V was cut back by 5 bases and J by 5 bases. The CDR3 coding sequence is TGTGCCAGCAGCATCCCCCAGGCGGGAGTCGGTATAGATACGCAGTATTTT. Its translation is CASSIPQAGVGIDTQYF. Based on the CDR3 plus reference TRBV7-9 and TRBJ2-3, the full variable domain is DTGVSQNPRHKITKRGQNVTFRCDPISEHNRLYWYRQTLGQGPEFLTYFQNEAQLEKSRLLSDRFSAERPKGSFSTLEIQRTEQGDSAMYLCASSIPQAGVGIDTQYFGPGTRLTVL.

The gene calls are TRBV4-2 and TRBJ2-3; TRBD2 might be the D (6 bases). The CDR3 contains 16 residues. The ends were cut back, 0 bases at V and 4 bases at J, with 14 bases in the middle. CDR1 is LGHNA, CDR2 YNFKEQ, per germline. Written as DNA, the CDR3 is TGTGCCAGCAGCCAAGAGTGGGCGGGATCAGCAGATACGCAGTATTTT. As protein: CASSQEWAGSADTQYF.

CDR3 DNA sequence: TGTGCCAGCAGCGCCCTCGACGAGACCCAGTACTTC. Its protein product is CASSALDETQYF. The chain joins TRBV6-2 or TRBV6-3 to TRBJ2-5; no definite D call. Trimming cost V 6 bases and J 5 bases, with 10 bases left between them. Per the germline V gene, CDR1 is MNHEY and CDR2 is SVGEGT. The CDR3 contains 12 residues.

The V and J genes are TRBV24-1 and TRBJ2-1, with 8 bases lining up with TRBD2. CDR1 is KGHDR and CDR2 is SFDVKD in the germline V gene. Trimming at V came to 1 base and at J to 3 bases, leaving 4 bases not matched to a gene. This CDR3 is 16 amino acids long. The CDR3 loop is CATSDFGAGVYNEQFF. CDR3 coding DNA: TGTGCCACCAGTGATTTCGGAGCGGGAGTCTACAATGAGCAGTTCTTC.

V usage is TRBV9 and J usage is TRBJ1-1; a weak D match, TRBD1 (5 bases). CDR1 and CDR2 (germline): SGDLS, YYNGEE. This CDR3 is 14 amino acids long. With 4 bases removed from V and 11 bases from J, the gap between germline ends came to 21 bases. The CDR3 sequence: CASSRNSRDSWAFF. The CDR3 nucleotides are TGTGCCAGCAGCCGCAACTCTCGGGACTCTTGGGCTTTCTTT.

This clonotype was counted only a few times. V usage is TRBV20-1 and J usage is TRBJ2-2; possible D gene TRBD2, 6 bases. This CDR3 region has 13 residues. In germline, CDR1 is DFQATT, CDR2 SNEGSKA (reference sequence). V was shortened by 5 bases and J by 8 bases, with 15 bases between the two germline ends. CDR3: CSAVPTGEGELFF. CDR3 in DNA: TGCAGTGCTGTACCGACGGGGGAGGGGGAGCTGTTTTTT.

At least ten counts were recorded for this clonotype. The chain has TRBV27 and TRBJ2-7; 8 bases line up with TRBD2. Germline V CDR1 and CDR2: MNHEY, SMNVEV (reference sequence). This CDR3 has 15 amino acids. J was trimmed by 0 bases and V by 7 bases; bases with no gene match: 8. The CDR3 here is CASTPRGDNSYEQYF. The CDR3, as DNA: TGTGCCAGCACCCCGCGGGGGGACAACTCCTACGAGCAGTACTTC.

Note on this clonotype: This clone may be a read error of a much larger clone one base away. This rearrangement joins TRBV30 to TRBJ2-5, with D perhaps TRBD1 or TRBD2 (6 bases each). The CDR3 is 15 residues long. V shed 1 base and J shed 11 bases, with 23 bases lying between them. Germline V gene lookup returns CDR1 GTSNPN and CDR2 SVGIG (reference sequence). CDR3 protein: CAWSAGDGGPNEQYF. DNA for the CDR3: TGTGCCTGGAGTGCAGGGGACGGGGGACCCAATGAGCAGTACTTC.

This clonotype was counted between two and nine times. The rearrangement joins TRBV6-2 or TRBV6-3 to TRBJ2-7, with unresolved D. The germline gives CDR1 MNHEY, CDR2 SVGEGT. The CDR3 consists of 12 residues. Between the trimmed V and J ends, which lost 0 bases and 9 bases, there was a span of 9 bases. In DNA form, the CDR3 reads TGTGCCAGCAGTTACTCGGCCGGGCTGCAGTACTTC. It yields the protein CASSYSAGLQYF.

V and J are TRBV19 and TRBJ1-6; 9 bases line up with TRBD1. The length of the CDR3 is 14 residues. V shed 11 bases, J shed 11 bases, and the junction held 13 bases outside the gene matches. Germline V gene data show CDR1 as LNHDA and CDR2 as SQIVND (reference sequence). The CDR3 bases are TGTGCCGCCAGGGAAACAGGGGGCATGGCACCCCTCCACTTT. Its translation is CAARETGGMAPLHF.

Details on this clonotype: One end of the junction varies from germline; a read error may be responsible. The chain recombines TRBV3-1 with TRBJ1-4; 7 nucleotides agree with TRBD1. This CDR3 is 15 amino acids long. CDR1 is LGHDT, CDR2 YNNKEL, per germline (reference sequence). This CDR3 reads CASSHRTGHNGKLFF. CDR3 DNA sequence: TGTGCCAGCAGCCATAGGACAGGACATAATGGAAAACTGTTTTTT.

The V gene is TRBV19, the J gene TRBJ2-3, with 8 nucleotides matching TRBD1. The CDR3 extends over 13 amino acids. V trimming: 6 bases; J trimming: 5 bases; junction bases outside the gene matches: 4. Germline V gives CDR1 LNHDA, CDR2 SQIVND (reference sequence). In DNA, the CDR3 is TGTGCCAGTAGAGGACAGGGATTAGATACGCAGTATTTT. Its translation is CASRGQGLDTQYF.

The gene calls are TRBV6-2 or TRBV6-3 and TRBJ1-2; D gene unclear. The CDR3 sequence is 13 residues long. Trimming took off 6 bases at V and 4 bases at J, with 12 bases between the two ends. Per the germline V gene, CDR1 is MNHEY and CDR2 is SVGEGT. The CDR3 nucleotides read TGTGCCAGCAGCCTACATGAGATCTATGGCTACACCTTC. Amino acid sequence: CASSLHEIYGYTF.

The rearrangement links TRBV7-9 to TRBJ2-7, with TRBD2 identical over 9 bases. Trimming took 0 bases from V and 1 from J; bases not matched to a gene: 4. Germline assignment: CDR1 SEHNR and CDR2 FQNEAQ (reference sequence). CDR3 size: 16 residues. CDR3 DNA sequence: TGTGCCAGCAGCTTAGCCTCGGGACTAGCATCCTACGAGCAGTACTTC. Amino acid sequence: CASSLASGLASYEQYF.

This clonotype was detected ten times or more. The chain carries TRBV12-3 or TRBV12-4 and TRBJ2-3; D is tentatively TRBD1 or TRBD2 (6 bases each). V was clipped by 2 bases and J by 5 bases, with 17 bases between them. This CDR3 is 16 amino acids long. In nucleotides, the CDR3 is TGTGCCAGCAGTTTACGGGAGACAGGTTTATTAGATACGCAGTATTTT. Encoded protein: CASSLRETGLLDTQYF.

This clonotype was counted between two and nine times. This sequence joins TRBV5-1 and TRBJ2-1, with D tentatively TRBD2 (6 bases). The germline CDR1 and CDR2 sequences are SGHRS and YFSETQ. The length of the CDR3 is 16 residues. Trimming removed 4 bases at V and 0 bases at J, with 14 bases between. CDR3 amino acids: CASSRLAEHSYNEQFF. The CDR3 bases are TGCGCCAGCAGCCGATTAGCGGAGCACTCCTACAATGAGCAGTTCTTC. The variable domain in full, completed from reference TRBV5-1 and TRBJ2-1, reads KAGVTQTPRYLIKTRGQQVTLSCSPISGHRSVSWYQQTPGQGLQFLFEYFSETQRNKGNFPGRFSGRQFSNSRSEMNVSTLELGDSALYLCASSRLAEHSYNEQFFGPGTRLTVL.

This clonotype showed up many times. The gene calls are TRBV29-1 and TRBJ2-5; D is uncertain. This CDR3 has 15 amino acids. V was shortened by 0 bases and J by 0 bases, with 11 bases between the two germline ends. CDR1 and CDR2 from the germline V gene are SQVTM and ANQGSEA. In DNA, the CDR3 is TGCAGCGTTGAAGATCAGCACTCGTACCAAGAGACCCAGTACTTC. This sequence encodes CSVEDQHSYQETQYF.

CDR3 in amino acids: CSARRGLANTGELFF. DNA of the CDR3: TGCAGCGCCCGGAGGGGGCTCGCGAACACCGGGGAGCTGTTTTTT. The chain carries TRBV29-1 and TRBJ2-2, with D perhaps matching TRBD1 (7 bases). This CDR3 comprises 15 residues. Trimming cost V 7 bases and J 0 bases, with 15 bases left between them. Germline V CDR1 and CDR2: SQVTM, ANQGSEA.